The rows below give T cell receptor beta chains drawn from one sample of a study of metastatic and nonmetastatic thyroid tumors. MiXCR re-clonotyped the PCR reads for TCRdb. This sample has under 20,000 clones, with approximately 22% found just once. Material for sequencing was adjacent normal tissue. Source of these receptors: a female donor with papillary thyroid cancer or a benign thyroid nodule (not recorded which). Some clones in this sample may be carry-over from other donors' samples. The conserved cysteine and the conserved F or W are not part of the CDR3 here.

TRBV20-1 10 SARSPNTEAF
TRBV6-5 12 ASTLTGSSYEQY
TRBV5-6 13 ASSLWGTSFHEQY
TRBV25-1 9 ASSWGDTQY
TRBV9 11 ASSVVSTDTQY
TRBV18 10 ASSQGRTEAF
TRBV7-3 11 VSSWGVNNEQF
TRBV6-1 11 ASSKTNTGELF
TRBV28 13 ASRERQGNNEKLF
TRBV28 11 ASRGLAGPEQY
TRBV19 12 ASSIRQVNYGYT
TRBV5-1 13 ASSLALAGNNEQF
TRBV30 11 AWNSGSTDTQY
TRBV6-1 8 ATVAGELF
TRBV20-1 15 SARDLNRDNRGTEAF
TRBV15 13 ATSKGAGEADTQY
TRBV20-1 14 SARGVPGGPADTQY
TRBV20-1 13 SANWEMGPAYEQY
TRBV5-6 13 ASSLWDSSKNIQY
TRBV19 13 ASSIAGQINQPQH
TRBV7-9 13 ASKSGGGLYNEQF
TRBV27 14 ASSLSGLAFYNEQF